This paragraph reports one T cell receptor beta chain. Its antigen is currently unknown. The data were taken from a study of cytomegalovirus exposure and HLA in healthy donors. Findings of the study overall: Most of the TCR beta V segments (in an earlier analysis) were productive either about 87% or about 30% of the time. The authors later linked a missense DCLRE1C variant to TCR beta V- and J-gene trimming. Some V segments could not be told apart, so they were left out, TRBV6-2 and TRBV6-3 among them.

Primers for the PCR totalled 60 Vbeta and 13 Jbeta. The table came from immunoSEQ multiplex PCR; TCRdb's copy has only in-frame clones and leaves some out. The data hold fewer than 150,000 clones, with about 75% observed a single time. The length of the CDR3 is 15 residues. CDR1 and CDR2 from the germline V gene are SGHVS and FQNEAQ. Between the trimmed V and J ends, which lost 5 bases and 0 bases, there was a span of 13 bases. The receptor was derived from a man in his sixties in good health and CMV-seropositive. The rearrangement uses TRBV7-8 and TRBJ1-1, with D maybe TRBD1 (6 bases). Specimen: PBMCs. CDR3 nucleotides: TGTGCCAGCAGCCGTTTACGGACAGTGAACACTGAAGCTTTCTTT. The encoded protein is CASSRLRTVNTEAFF.